The clone carrying this TCR beta chain was seen ten or more times. The antigen remains unidentified. As originally analysed: Counts of TCRs in each sample centred on a median of approximately 100,000 and extended from roughly 23,000 to 700,000. TCRdb re-called the RACE reads through MiXCR, storing one row per CDR3 protein. In this record, the V and J calls reflect TCRdb's handling and not the investigators' own analysis. Of around 350,000 distinct CDR3 sequences in the sample, approximately 5% are singletons; the top ten hold over 6.5%. The data are from a study of human T cells and chemical hapten exposure. Notes on the study in general: Against controls, expanded TCRs gave rise to significantly more large CDR3 similarity clusters.

The V gene lost 2 bases and the J gene lost 7 bases, with 12 bases spanning the gap. This CDR3 has 12 residues. Looked up from germline, CDR1 is SQVTM and CDR2 is ANQGSEA. Time point here: pre-sensitization, week 0. As for treatment: therapeutic diphenylcyclopropenone sensitization with weekly scalp DPC. The sequence was obtained from a woman aged 18 to 35 with alopecia areata. Some clones in this sample may be carry-over from other donors' samples. This chain uses TRBV29-1 with TRBJ2-7, with D maybe TRBD2 (5 bases). The material sequenced was whole blood, taken in connection with sensitization to the hapten diphenylcyclopropenone (DPC). DNA for the CDR3: TGCAGCGTTGAACCGAGGCGCGGGGAGCAGTACTTC. Protein product: CSVEPRRGEQYF.